This T cell receptor (beta chain) was sequenced in a study of graft-versus-host responses after intestinal transplantation. This clone has only a few counts. This table comes from immunoSEQ multiplex PCR, and its TCRdb copy is limited to in-frame clones, with some not included. The data contain some 13,000 clones, roughly 30% of them singletons. Looked up from germline, CDR1 is SNHLY and CDR2 is FYNNEI. The ends were cut back, 6 bases at V and 3 bases at J, with 8 bases in the middle. This CDR3 region has 12 residues. Sample: alloreactive CD4+ T cells from a mixed lymphocyte reaction culture, taken before intestinal transplant. Documented subset: CFSE-low proliferating T cells sorted from approximately 6-day pre-transplant mixed lymphocyte reaction (GvH or HvG direction). The rearrangement links TRBV2 to TRBJ1-2, with D unclear. This TCR derives from a human patient who received an intestinal transplant. The CDR3 bases are TGTGCCAGCAGGTACCCAGACTATGGCTACACCTTC. The encoded protein is CASRYPDYGYTF.